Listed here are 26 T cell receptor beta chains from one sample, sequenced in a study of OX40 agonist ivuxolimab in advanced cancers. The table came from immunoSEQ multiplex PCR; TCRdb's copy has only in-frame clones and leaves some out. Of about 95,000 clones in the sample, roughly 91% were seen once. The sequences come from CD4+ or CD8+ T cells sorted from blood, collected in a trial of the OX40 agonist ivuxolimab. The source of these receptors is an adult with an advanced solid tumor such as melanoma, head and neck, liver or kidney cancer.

The CDR3 is CASRTANLLSPLHF. Written as DNA, the CDR3 is TGTGCCAGCAGGACAGCAAACCTTCTTTCACCCCTCCACTTT. V usage is TRBV6-1 and J usage is TRBJ1-6; TRBD1 might be the D (5 bases). The CDR3 is 14 amino acids. Germline CDR1 reads MNHNS; CDR2 reads SASEGT. V shed 6 bases and J shed 9 bases, with 15 bases lying between them.

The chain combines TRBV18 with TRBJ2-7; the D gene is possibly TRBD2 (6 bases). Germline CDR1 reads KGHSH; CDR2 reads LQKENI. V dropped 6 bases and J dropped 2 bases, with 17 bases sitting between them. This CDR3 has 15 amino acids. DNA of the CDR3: TGTGCCAGCTCGTTCCGCGGGGACGGAGCCTACGAGCAGTACTTC. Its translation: CASSFRGDGAYEQYF.

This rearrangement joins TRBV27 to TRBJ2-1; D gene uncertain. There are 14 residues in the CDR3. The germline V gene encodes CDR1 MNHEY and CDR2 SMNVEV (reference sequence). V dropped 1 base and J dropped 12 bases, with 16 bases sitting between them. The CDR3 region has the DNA TGTGCCAGCAGTTTATATGGGTCCACCGGGTTGCAGTTCTTC. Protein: CASSLYGSTGLQFF.

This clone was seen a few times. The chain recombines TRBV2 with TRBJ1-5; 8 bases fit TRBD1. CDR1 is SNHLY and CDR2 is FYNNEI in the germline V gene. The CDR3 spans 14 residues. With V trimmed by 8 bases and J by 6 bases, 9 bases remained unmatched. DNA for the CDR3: TGTGCCAGCCTTCTTGACAGGGGTGGTCAGCCCCAGCATTTT. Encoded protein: CASLLDRGGQPQHF.

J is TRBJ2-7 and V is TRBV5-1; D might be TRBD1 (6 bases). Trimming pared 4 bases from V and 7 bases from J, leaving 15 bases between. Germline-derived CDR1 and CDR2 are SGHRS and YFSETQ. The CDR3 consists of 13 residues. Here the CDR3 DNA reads TGCGCCAGCAGCCCAACTCAGGGGAGAGAGCAGTACTTC. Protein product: CASSPTQGREQYF.

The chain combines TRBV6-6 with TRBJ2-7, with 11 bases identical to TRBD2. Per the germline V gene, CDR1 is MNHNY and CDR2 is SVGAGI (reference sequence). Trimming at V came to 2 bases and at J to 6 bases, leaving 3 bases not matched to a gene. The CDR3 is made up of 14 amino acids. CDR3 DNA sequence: TGTGCCAGCAGTTACGTCACTAGCGGGAGCGAGCAGTACTTC. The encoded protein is CASSYVTSGSEQYF.

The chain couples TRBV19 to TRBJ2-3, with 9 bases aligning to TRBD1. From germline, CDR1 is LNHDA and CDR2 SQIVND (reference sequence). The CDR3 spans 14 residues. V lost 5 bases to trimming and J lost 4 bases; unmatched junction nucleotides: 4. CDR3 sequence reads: CASSVGTGPDTQYF. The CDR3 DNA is TGTGCCAGTAGTGTCGGGACAGGGCCAGATACGCAGTATTTT.

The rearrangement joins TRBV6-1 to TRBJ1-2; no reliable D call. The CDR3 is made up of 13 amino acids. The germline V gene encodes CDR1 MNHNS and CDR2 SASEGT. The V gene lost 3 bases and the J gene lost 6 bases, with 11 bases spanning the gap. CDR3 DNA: TGTGCCAGCAGTGATACTGGACCCAATGGCTACACCTTC. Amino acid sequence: CASSDTGPNGYTF.

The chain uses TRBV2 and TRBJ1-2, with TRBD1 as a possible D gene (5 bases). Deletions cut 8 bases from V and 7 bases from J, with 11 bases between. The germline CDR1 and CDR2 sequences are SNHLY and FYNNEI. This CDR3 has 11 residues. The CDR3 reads CASRGAAGYTF. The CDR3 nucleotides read TGTGCCAGCCGAGGGGCGGCTGGCTACACCTTC.

CDR3 DNA sequence: TGTGCCAGCAGCATCAGCGTCGGCGCCTACGAGCAGTACTTC. Its translation: CASSISVGAYEQYF. The V and J genes are TRBV7-2 and TRBJ2-7; no clear D. Trimming cost V 5 bases and J 2 bases, with 13 bases left between them. Per germline, CDR1 SGHTA and CDR2 FQGNSA. The CDR3 extends over 14 amino acids.

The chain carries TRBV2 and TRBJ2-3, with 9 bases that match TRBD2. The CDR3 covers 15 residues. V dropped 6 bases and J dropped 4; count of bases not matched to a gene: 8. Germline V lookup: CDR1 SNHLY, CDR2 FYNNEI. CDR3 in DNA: TGTGCCAGCAGGATTAGCGGGAGTGAGGCAGATACGCAGTATTTT. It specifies CASRISGSEADTQYF.

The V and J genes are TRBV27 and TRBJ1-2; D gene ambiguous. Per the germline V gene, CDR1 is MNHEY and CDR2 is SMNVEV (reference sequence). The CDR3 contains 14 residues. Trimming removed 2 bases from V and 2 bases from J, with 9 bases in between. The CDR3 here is CASSLNAGNYGYTF. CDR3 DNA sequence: TGTGCCAGCAGTTTAAATGCGGGGAACTATGGCTACACCTTC.

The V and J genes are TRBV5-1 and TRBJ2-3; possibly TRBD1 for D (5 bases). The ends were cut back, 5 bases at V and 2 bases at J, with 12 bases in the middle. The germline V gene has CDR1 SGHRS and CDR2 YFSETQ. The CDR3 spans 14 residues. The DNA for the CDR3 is TGCGCCAGCAGACCAGACAGAGACACAGATACGCAGTATTTT. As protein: CASRPDRDTDTQYF.

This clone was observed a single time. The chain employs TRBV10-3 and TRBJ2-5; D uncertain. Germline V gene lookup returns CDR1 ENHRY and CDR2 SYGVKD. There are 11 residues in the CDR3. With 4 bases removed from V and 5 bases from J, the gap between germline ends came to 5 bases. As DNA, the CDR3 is TGTGCCATCAGTGTGGGGGAGACCCAGTACTTC. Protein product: CAISVGETQYF.

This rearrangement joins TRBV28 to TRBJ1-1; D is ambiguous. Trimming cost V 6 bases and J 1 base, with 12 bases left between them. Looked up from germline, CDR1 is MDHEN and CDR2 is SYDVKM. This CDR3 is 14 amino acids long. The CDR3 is CASSPGQENTEAFF. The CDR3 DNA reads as TGTGCCAGCAGCCCTGGGCAGGAGAACACTGAAGCTTTCTTT.

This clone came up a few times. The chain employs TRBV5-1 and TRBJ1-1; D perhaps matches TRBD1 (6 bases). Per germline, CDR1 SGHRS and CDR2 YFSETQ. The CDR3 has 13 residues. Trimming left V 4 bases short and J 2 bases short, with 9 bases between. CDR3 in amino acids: CASSQQGNTEAFF. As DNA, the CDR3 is TGCGCCAGCAGCCAACAGGGAAACACTGAAGCTTTCTTT.

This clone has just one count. In nucleotides, the CDR3 is TGCGCCAGCAGTTTAATACAGGGCGGTGAGCAGTACTTC. Its translation: CASSLIQGGEQYF. The chain combines TRBV10-1 with TRBJ2-7; D may be TRBD1 (6 bases). V was cut by 5 bases and J by 7 bases, with 15 bases left in between. The germline V gene has CDR1 WNHNN and CDR2 SYGVQD (reference sequence). CDR3 size: 13 residues.

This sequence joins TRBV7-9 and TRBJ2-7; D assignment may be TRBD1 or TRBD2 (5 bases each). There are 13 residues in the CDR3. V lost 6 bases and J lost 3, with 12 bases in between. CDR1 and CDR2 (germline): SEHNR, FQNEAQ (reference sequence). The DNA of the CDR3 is TGTGCCAGCAGTTGGGACGGATACTACGAGCAGTACTTC. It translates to CASSWDGYYEQYF. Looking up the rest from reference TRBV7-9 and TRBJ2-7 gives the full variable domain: DTGVSQNPRHKITKRGQNVTFRCDPISEHNRLYWYRQTLGQGPEFLTYFQNEAQLEKSRLLSDRFSAERPKGSFSTLEIQRTEQGDSAMYLCASSWDGYYEQYFGPGTRLTVT.

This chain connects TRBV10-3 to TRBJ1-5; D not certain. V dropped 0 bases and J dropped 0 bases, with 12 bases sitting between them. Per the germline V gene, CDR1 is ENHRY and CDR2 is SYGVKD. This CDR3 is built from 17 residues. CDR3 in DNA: TGTGCCATCAGTGAGTCTAAGAGATTCGATAGCAATCAGCCCCAGCATTTT. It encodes CAISESKRFDSNQPQHF.

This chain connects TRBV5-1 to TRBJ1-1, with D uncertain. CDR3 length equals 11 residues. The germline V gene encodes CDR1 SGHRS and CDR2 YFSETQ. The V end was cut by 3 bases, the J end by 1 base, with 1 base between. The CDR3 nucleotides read TGCGCCAGCAGCTCGAACACTGAAGCTTTCTTT. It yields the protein CASSSNTEAFF.

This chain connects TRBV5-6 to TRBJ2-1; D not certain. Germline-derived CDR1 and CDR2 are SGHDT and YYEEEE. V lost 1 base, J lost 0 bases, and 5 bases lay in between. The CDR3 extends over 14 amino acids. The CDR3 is CASSLPNSYNEQFF. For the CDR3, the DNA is TGTGCCAGCAGCTTGCCGAACTCCTACAATGAGCAGTTCTTC.

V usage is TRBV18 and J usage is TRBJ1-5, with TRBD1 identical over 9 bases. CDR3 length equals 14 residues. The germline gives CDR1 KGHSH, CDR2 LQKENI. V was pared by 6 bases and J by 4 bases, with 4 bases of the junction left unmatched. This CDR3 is CASSQTGGNQPQHF. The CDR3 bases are TGTGCCAGCTCGCAGACAGGGGGGAATCAGCCCCAGCATTTT.

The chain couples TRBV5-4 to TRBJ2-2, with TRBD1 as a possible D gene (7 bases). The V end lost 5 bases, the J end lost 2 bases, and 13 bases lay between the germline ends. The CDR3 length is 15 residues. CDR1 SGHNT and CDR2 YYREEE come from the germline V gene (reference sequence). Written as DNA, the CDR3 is TGTGCCAGCAGTTTTGGAGGGGGCAACACCGGGGAGCTGTTTTTT. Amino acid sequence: CASSFGGGNTGELFF.

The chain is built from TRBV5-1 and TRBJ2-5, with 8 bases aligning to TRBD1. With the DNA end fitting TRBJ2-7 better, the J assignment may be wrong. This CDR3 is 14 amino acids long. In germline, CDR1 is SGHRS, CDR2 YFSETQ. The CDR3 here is CASNPGTGAYEQYF. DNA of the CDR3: TGCGCCAGCAACCCCGGGACAGGAGCCTACGAGCAGTACTTC.

CDR3 sequence reads: CASSQGADIQYF. CDR3 in DNA: TGTGCCAGCAGCCAAGGGGCGGACATTCAGTACTTC. The V call is TRBV4-2, the J call TRBJ2-4; D gene unclear. The CDR3 runs to 12 residues. V was trimmed by 1 base and J by 8 bases, leaving 6 bases between them. The germline gives CDR1 LGHNA, CDR2 YNFKEQ.

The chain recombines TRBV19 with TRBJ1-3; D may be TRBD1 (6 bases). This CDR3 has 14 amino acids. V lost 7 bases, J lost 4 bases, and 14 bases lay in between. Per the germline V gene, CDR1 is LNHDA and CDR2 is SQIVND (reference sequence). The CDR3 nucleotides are TGTGCCAGTATCTTCTCAGGGGTCGGAAACACCATATATTTT. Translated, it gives CASIFSGVGNTIYF.